Below are 9 T cell receptor beta chains sequenced from a single sample in a study of Tregs in tolerant kidney transplant recipients. Sequenced by immunoSEQ multiplex PCR; TCRdb stores in-frame clones only, minus some. Among fewer than 100,000 clones listed, more than 85% were seen once. Sample: CD4+ T cells from blood, taken before the transplant. All receptors come from a human donor who received a combined kidney and bone marrow transplant.

This chain uses TRBV29-1 with TRBJ2-2; possible D gene TRBD1, 6 bases. The CDR3 spans 15 residues. CDR1 is SQVTM and CDR2 is ANQGSEA in the germline V gene. The V end was cut by 4 bases, the J end by 6 bases, with 18 bases between. In nucleotides, the CDR3 is TGCAGCGTTGTAGGGGGAGCCAGGGTTCCCGGGGAGCTGTTTTTT. The encoded protein is CSVVGGARVPGELFF.

The V call is TRBV29-1, the J call TRBJ2-5, with 7 bases that match TRBD1. J lost 3 bases, V lost 2 bases, and 0 bases had no gene match. Germline V lookup: CDR1 SQVTM, CDR2 ANQGSEA. The length of the CDR3 is 12 residues. The CDR3 coding sequence is TGCAGCGTTGAAACAGGGGAAGAGACCCAGTACTTC. Translating gives CSVETGEETQYF.

CDR3 coding DNA: TGTGCCGTACCGGGACAGGGGAGGTCTGGGGCCAACGTCCTGACTTTC. Amino acid sequence: CAVPGQGRSGANVLTF. The rearrangement uses TRBV2 and TRBJ2-6; 10 nucleotides match TRBD1. The junction had 8 bases not matched to a gene; V was cut back by 11 bases and J by 1 base. The CDR3 sequence is 16 residues long. Germline CDR1 is SNHLY and CDR2 is FYNNEI.

The chain recombines TRBV5-4 with TRBJ2-2, with D hard to call. CDR1 SGHNT and CDR2 YYREEE come from the germline V gene (reference sequence). V dropped 3 bases and J dropped 4 bases, with 10 bases sitting between them. The CDR3 is 14 residues long. The CDR3 is CASSYGRATGELFF. The DNA for the CDR3 is TGTGCCAGCAGCTACGGTCGTGCCACCGGGGAGCTGTTTTTT. Full variable domain (remainder filled in from reference TRBV5-4 and TRBJ2-2): ETGVTQSPTHLIKTRGQQVTLRCSSQSGHNTVSWYQQALGQGPQFIFQYYREEENGRGNFPPRFSGLQFPNYSSELNVNALELDDSALYLCASSYGRATGELFFGEGSRLTVL.

This chain links TRBV29-1 with TRBJ2-3; D may be TRBD1 (6 bases). CDR3 length equals 14 residues. Germline V gene sequence: CDR1 SQVTM, CDR2 ANQGSEA. The ends were cut back, 2 bases at V and 3 bases at J, with 12 bases in the middle. CDR3 sequence reads: CSVEPPTGTDTQYF. As DNA, the CDR3 is TGCAGCGTTGAACCACCTACAGGGACAGATACGCAGTATTTT.

V is TRBV6-5 and J is TRBJ1-1; 10 bases align to TRBD1. Trimming took 6 bases from V and 3 from J; bases not matched to a gene: 7. Per germline, CDR1 MNHEY and CDR2 SVGAGI. The CDR3 covers 15 residues. CDR3 residues: CASSPGGTGDTEAFF. The CDR3, as DNA: TGTGCCAGCAGCCCCGGGGGGACAGGGGACACTGAAGCTTTCTTT.

The chain joins TRBV6-5 to TRBJ2-3; TRBD1 aligns across 8 bases. The CDR3 extends over 14 amino acids. The J segment lost 4 bases and the V segment lost 6 bases, leaving 6 bases of the junction unmatched. Germline V gene data show CDR1 as MNHEY and CDR2 as SVGAGI. CDR3 protein: CASSRQGYSDTQYF. Here the CDR3 DNA reads TGTGCCAGCAGCCGACAGGGGTACTCAGATACGCAGTATTTT.

V gene TRBV9 combines with J gene TRBJ2-2; 9 positions match TRBD1. The length of the CDR3 is 15 residues. With 0 bases clipped from V and 5 bases from J, the junction kept 2 bases outside the gene matches. The germline CDR1 and CDR2 sequences are SGDLS and YYNGEE. The CDR3 bases are TGTGCCAGCAGCGTAGTGACAGGGGGTACCGGGGAGCTGTTTTTT. This sequence encodes CASSVVTGGTGELFF.

The chain joins TRBV11-2 to TRBJ2-1, with D possibly TRBD2 on 5 matching bases. CDR3 length: 15 residues. Germline values: CDR1 SGHAT, CDR2 FQNNGV. V shed 4 bases and J shed 4 bases, with 14 bases lying between them. The CDR3 is CASSWGDPPYNEQFF. The CDR3 coding sequence is TGTGCCAGCAGCTGGGGAGACCCTCCATACAATGAGCAGTTCTTC.